One T cell receptor beta chain is described in this entry. Generated by immunoSEQ multiplex PCR, the TCRdb table keeps only in-frame clones and is missing some. The sample shows 65,000 to 80,000 clones, around 90% of them seen only once. The data stem from a study of T cell responses to AZD1222 COVID-19 vaccine. Losses at the gene ends were 3 bases for V and 8 bases for J; bases not matched to a gene: 7. Germline V gene sequence: CDR1 SGDLS, CDR2 YYNGEE. CDR3 length: 16 residues. The sample consisted of peripheral blood, taken on day 0 of AZD1222 vaccination. This TCR was sampled from an adult in good health. The J gene is TRBJ2-2, the V gene TRBV9; 13 nucleotides line up with TRBD2. The CDR3 sequence is CASSAGLAGVRGELFF. DNA of the CDR3: TGTGCCAGCAGCGCCGGACTAGCGGGAGTTAGAGGGGAGCTGTTTTTT.